Here is one T cell receptor (beta chain) with its context. Germline loops: CDR1 SGHVS, CDR2 FQNEAQ. CDR3 length: 17 residues. Losses at the gene ends were 8 bases for V and 8 bases for J; bases not matched to a gene: 17. The sample comes from a study of shared clonotypes between healthy human individuals. Profiling relied on immunoSEQ multiplex PCR, and the TCRdb table lists in-frame clones only, not all of them. The sample lists about 99,000 clones, more than 45% seen once, with approximately 15% in the top ten. This receptor was obtained from a woman between 35 and 50 years old in good health. Some clones in this sample may be carry-over from other donors' samples. What was sequenced was PBMCs. This rearrangement joins TRBV7-8 to TRBJ2-2, with 10 bases lining up with TRBD2. This CDR3 is CASQLGASGRITGELFF. Here the CDR3 DNA reads TGTGCCAGCCAACTGGGGGCTAGCGGGAGAATCACTGGGGAGCTGTTTTTT.